This T cell receptor (beta chain) was obtained from a study of T cell changes during pregnancy in multiple sclerosis. V trimming: 4 bases; J trimming: 1 base; junction bases outside the gene matches: 12. CDR1 and CDR2 from the germline V gene are SGDLS and YYNGEE. The CDR3 totals 17 residues. Produced via immunoSEQ multiplex PCR; TCRdb's table is partial and in-frame only. The sample holds 45,000 to 55,000 clones, 80% to 95% seen once. Sequenced material: peripheral blood, taken in the third trimester of pregnancy. The rearrangement joins TRBV9 to TRBJ2-7; 9 bases match TRBD2. The sequence came from a female donor with multiple sclerosis, enrolled in a pregnancy study. The CDR3 nucleotides read TGTGCCAGCAGCCCCTCAGCGGGAGGCCCTGCGTCCTACGAGCAGTACTTC. Encoded protein: CASSPSAGGPASYEQYF.